This T cell receptor (beta chain) stems from a study of cytomegalovirus exposure and HLA in healthy donors (dated by TCRdb to between 2016 and 2019). With regard to the full study: An earlier analysis of about 530 of the donors reported 250 to 300 Gb of sequence data and 95 million to 140 million unique TCR beta sequences obtained from 150 million to 200 million T cells. Roughly 310 gigabases of sequencing data and approximately 85 million unique TCR sequences were included in an early release covering 550 to 650 HLA-typed donors. Of the 398 genotyped donors, roughly 80% were placed in the genetic ancestry cluster associated with self-reported Caucasian donors. The study aimed to test whether cataloging public T cell receptors could reveal signatures of past pathogen exposure. Using immunosequencing, the study profiled T cell repertoires from 666 subjects and related those repertoires to cytomegalovirus serostatus. A separate validation cohort of 100 to 150 different subjects was used in addition to the roughly 670-subject first cohort. The study combined high-throughput TCR immunosequencing, statistical association of individual TCRs with disease status, and machine learning to predict cytomegalovirus infection status. A later analysis re-analyzed previously published TCR beta repertoires from 500 to 700 donors and added high-resolution HLA genotyping to study TCR occurrence patterns. The later analysis used no new phenotypic data to find candidate immune exposures, relying instead on TCR beta sequences and their occurrence across donors. An earlier analysis of several hundred of the donors applied high-throughput TCR beta sequencing to assess whether each TCR beta V gene segment acted as functional or pseudogenic. Donor age, sex, ethnicity and CMV serostatus were compiled alongside the repertoire data. In a later genetic analysis, genome-wide SNP genotypes for 398 of the 666 donors were used, and that subset was treated as a discovery cohort. Every discovery cohort repertoire had been produced on one sequencing platform. HLA typing included class I and class II loci at four-digit resolution. Typing coverage differed by locus: A, B, C, DRB1 and DQB1 were typed in about 620-630 donors, DQA1 in about 560, DPA1 in nearly 610, and DPB1 in roughly 450. Roughly 5 DR-DQ haplotypes were treated as single units for association and clustering because of strong linkage in the cohort. Among 300 to 450 genotyped donors of the cohort, an average of 235,054 unique TCR beta nucleotide sequences were sequenced per donor, roughly 20% of them non-productive.

Library preparation used the immunoSEQ multiplex PCR assay. For the multiplex PCR, a mixture combining 60 forward primers for TCR Vbeta segments and 13 reverse primers for TCR Jbeta segments was used. Amplification of the CDR3 region of rearranged TCR beta genes was performed with a multiplex PCR assay on genomic DNA. The Illumina HiSeq System was used to sequence the amplified TCR beta libraries as 87-base-pair reads. Regarding the original processing steps: In a later analysis, about 80 million unique TCR beta chains were counted across the roughly 670 repertoires, and around 11 million of these chains were shared by at least two donors. Raw reads were error-corrected and collapsed into unique sequences with a nearest-neighbor algorithm that merged closely related sequences to remove PCR and sequencing errors. V, D and J gene segments were assigned by aligning CDR3 sequences to IMGT reference sequences. For a sequence to be retained, a match of at least six nucleotides was required to both a V gene segment and a J gene segment. A rearrangement was called productive if the CDR3 had no stop codons and remained in frame with V and J, and every other rearrangement was called non-productive. Following IMGT convention, CDR3 was defined as the stretch from the second conserved V-encoded cysteine to the conserved J-encoded phenylalanine. The earlier analysis of around 640 of the donors excluded sequences that lacked an unambiguous match to a single V gene segment. In an earlier analysis of 587 of the donors, a V segment was called functional when productive rearrangements were above 56.7%, and segregating when the standard deviation between donors exceeded 5%. To diagnose cytomegalovirus status from the catalog of TCR beta chain sequences, a statistical classification framework was built. In a later analysis, TCR nucleotide sequences were compared against IMGT/GENE-DB human TR gene sequences so that V and J genes could be assigned. A later analysis assigned CDR3 sequences and most-parsimonious VDJ recombination scenarios with the TCRdist pipeline. In a later analysis, each TCR beta chain was defined by its CDR3 amino acid sequence together with its V-gene family, and reads without a unique V-gene family were excluded. To address suspected cross-contamination and a sequencing artifact, a later analysis removed 592 highly shared, low-generation-probability nucleotide sequences. A later analysis calculated a clonal expansion index for each public chain from normalized within-repertoire ranks of inferred template counts. A later analysis computed generation probabilities with a VDJ recombination model fitted to out-of-frame rearrangements, and checked the results against IGoR. A later analysis scored TCR-TCR, TCR-HLA and TCR-CMV co-occurrence with hypergeometric tests, applying a repertoire-size bias correction to TCR pairs. A later analysis estimated false discovery rates by permuting HLA or CMV assignments 20 times. A later analysis grouped co-occurring TCRs with DBSCAN, adding TCRdist sequence similarity when clustering within HLA-allele-positive subsets. Repertoires with fewer than 30,000 or more than 120,000 public chains were left out of co-occurrence clustering, as were about 5 repertoires with anomalous nucleotide sharing. TCRdb limited this immuneACCESS table to in-frame rearrangements with V and J called. A share of clones is missing; checked studies link under half to unresolved V genes, and the rest is unexplained. That table supplies the V and J calls and clone size; D and trimming were determined from the DNA. This sample gives about 180,000 clones in total; about three quarters of them show up just once. The top ten clones comprise about 1.5% of the sample.

What the authors observed across the whole study: A few of the identified cytomegalovirus-associated TCR beta chains were confirmed in vitro to be specific for cytomegalovirus antigens. Presence/absence analyses assumed roughly uniform sequencing depth across donors, an assumption that may not hold. Because counts were too low, about 18 rarely observed V segments, including chromosome 9 orphons, were excluded from the earlier analysis of a few hundred of the donors. Most TCR sequences were seen in very few donors, while some public TCRs were found in many individuals. When HLA alleles, especially DR and DQ, strongly co-occurred, TCR associations were difficult to assign to individual alleles. A later analysis found that most CMV-associated TCR beta chains appeared HLA-restricted, with HLA associations seemingly driven largely by CMV exposure. The authors suggested that the approach could potentially be generalized to other disease states and immunological phenotypes. Only TCR beta chains were sequenced in this cohort, and the absence of alpha or paired-chain data limited detectable features. Immune exposure information for the cohort was limited to CMV serostatus. A later analysis found that HLA-associated TCR beta chains were more clonally expanded and had lower generation probabilities than equally common non-associated chains. Specific HLA alleles were associated with 16,951 TCR beta sequences at a false discovery rate of 0.05 in a later analysis. Several of the top co-occurrence clusters appeared to be linked to parvovirus B19, influenza, CMV and Epstein-Barr virus, according to a later analysis. A cluster of highly shared sequence variants was judged likely to represent a technical artifact of the sequencing pipeline. Some IMGT-functional V segments, including TRBV6-2 and TRBV6-3, could not be told apart with the 87-base-pair reads, so those segments were excluded. Linkage disequilibrium might explain the correlated functional status among segregating V segments, but an unknown experimental factor could not be ruled out. A further reported finding was that TCR beta sequences accurately predicted the HLA-A and HLA-B alleles for most subjects in the first cohort. In an earlier analysis of more than 500 of the donors, most TCR beta V segments appeared in productive rearrangements about 90% or about 30% of the time, broadly matching IMGT annotations. The study listed over 150 TCR beta chains as associated with cytomegalovirus. In a later analysis, TCR association rates were found to vary across HLA loci, with the most associated TCRs seen for DRB1 alleles and the fewest for HLA-C alleles. A later genetic analysis associated a missense DCLRE1C variant with V-gene and J-gene trimming of TCR beta chains, and an independent cohort replicated the association. The classifier was reported to diagnose cytomegalovirus status with high specificity and sensitivity in both the original cohort and the validation cohort. Because some donors lacked HLA typing at each locus, the association tests relied only on the typed subset. Compared with the approximately 670-donor mean, donors in an Asian-associated ancestry cluster had fewer N-insertions in productive TCRs, according to a later genetic analysis.

The germline V and J ends show losses of 6 bases and 2 bases respectively, and no gene match explains 6 bases of the junction. The germline V gene supplies CDR1 MNHEY and CDR2 SVGAGI. Reading from cysteine to phenylalanine, the CDR3 counts 14 amino acids. CDR3 DNA only is kept here, 42 bases in frame from base 1. The cohort consisted of approximately 670 healthy bone marrow donors. At the time of sampling, every cohort member was nominally healthy, though immune exposures that went unrecorded were likely present. The donor tested CMV seronegative, placing the donor among the 352 seronegative members of the cohort. Each donor provided a peripheral blood sample, and peripheral blood mononuclear cells were used for TCR beta sequencing. The Qiagen DNeasy Blood Extraction Kit was used to extract genomic DNA from the blood cell samples. About this clone itself: The target of this receptor is not known. Per-base quality was not reported, and no clone a single base away is much larger than it.

The rearrangement joined TRBV6-5 to TRBJ1-1; the junction holds 7 bases that match TRBD1. Sequenced: PBMCs. The source of this sequence is a man aged 18 to 30 in good health and CMV-seronegative. The sequenced DNA: TGTGCCAGCAGCCATGACAGGGCTAACACTGAAGCTTTCTTT. It specifies CASSHDRANTEAFF.